This T cell receptor (beta chain) was identified during a study of tumor and adjacent non-tumor tissue in lung cancer. TCRbeta libraries were built with three rounds of nested PCR, modified from ARM-PCR. In TCRdb, the multiplex PCR reads were re-called with MiXCR into one record per CDR3 protein. The sample lists under 250,000 distinct CDR3 sequences, 60% to 75% occurring once. RNA was extracted from bulk tissue without any cell sorting. This clonotype originated in a man in his sixties with non-small cell lung cancer. Sequencing input: lung tumor tissue.

The CDR3 region is CASSLGTGGPNEKLFF. CDR3 in DNA: TGTGCCAGCAGCCTTGGGACAGGAGGGCCTAATGAAAAACTGTTTTTT. The chain joins TRBV4-2 to TRBJ1-4; TRBD1 agrees at 8 bases. The V and J ends lost 4 bases and 3 bases, in that order; junction bases with no gene match: 7. The CDR3 sequence is 16 residues long. Germline CDR1 reads LGHNA; CDR2 reads YNFKEQ.